Below, one T cell receptor beta chain is given with its context. As yet, its antigen is unknown. Only in-frame clones appear in the TCRdb table, and some are missing; sequencing was by immunoSEQ multiplex PCR. The top ten clones hold roughly a tenth of a sample with some 150,000 clones, around 87% of them seen once. This record comes from a study of T cell responses to AZD1222 COVID-19 vaccine. Study-wide findings and caveats: Only six or seven AZD1222 recipients tested seropositive at baseline. Nearly half of spike-specific TCRs reportedly target variant regions that are unmutated in the B.1.351 and B.1.1.7 variants. CD4 TCRs covered the whole spike, strongest at regions 160-218 and 743-854.

V lost 7 bases and J lost 12; bases outside the gene matches: 28. The germline gives CDR1 LNHDA, CDR2 SQIVND (reference sequence). This CDR3 is 19 amino acids long. This chain connects TRBV19 to TRBJ2-1, with 9 positions matching TRBD2. This sequence originates from an adult who received the AZD1222 COVID-19 vaccine. The specimen comprised peripheral blood, sampled 28 days after the second AZD1222 dose. The CDR3 protein is CASTPIGGGLANLLTGQFF. The DNA for the CDR3 is TGTGCCAGTACTCCCATCGGAGGGGGACTAGCAAATTTATTGACAGGGCAGTTCTTC.